The 23 T cell receptor beta chains below come from one sample, sequenced in a study of cytomegalovirus exposure and HLA in healthy donors. PCR was performed using 60 Vbeta and 13 Jbeta primers. This table comes from immunoSEQ multiplex PCR, and its TCRdb copy is limited to in-frame clones, with some not included. The sample contains 95,000 to 150,000 clones, over 75% of which appear only once. Source material: PBMCs. These receptors were taken from a woman younger than 35 in good health and CMV-seronegative.

In its sample, this clone was seen once. V and J are TRBV14 and TRBJ1-2; D might be TRBD1 (6 bases). The CDR3 runs 14 residues. Germline V gene data show CDR1 as SGHDN and CDR2 as FVKESK. Trimming pared 5 bases from V and 8 bases from J, leaving 18 bases between. The CDR3 loop reads CASSDGTSPRGYTF. CDR3 bases: TGTGCCAGCAGCGACGGGACATCCCCTAGGGGCTACACCTTC.

This clone has just one count. The V call is TRBV5-4, the J call TRBJ1-1; 11 bases map to TRBD1. Trimming removed 5 bases from V and 2 bases from J; junction bases left unmatched: 8. The germline V gene encodes CDR1 SGHNT and CDR2 YYREEE (reference sequence). The CDR3 contains 16 residues. Here the CDR3 DNA reads TGTGCCAGCAGGGACCGGGACAGGGGGTTCAACACTGAAGCTTTCTTT. Amino acids: CASRDRDRGFNTEAFF. Using reference TRBV5-4 and TRBJ1-1 for the parts outside the CDR3, the full variable domain is ETGVTQSPTHLIKTRGQQVTLRCSSQSGHNTVSWYQQALGQGPQFIFQYYREEENGRGNFPPRFSGLQFPNYSSELNVNALELDDSALYLCASRDRDRGFNTEAFFGQGTRLTVV.

The chain uses TRBV21-1 and TRBJ2-3; the DNA was not compared with TRBD1, the D call given in the table. TRBV21-1 is marked as a pseudogene. The CDR3 spans 13 residues. DNA of the CDR3: TGTGCCAGCAGCTTCCCAGTCCCAGATACGCAGTATTTT. Amino acids: CASSFPVPDTQYF.

This clone has only a few counts. The chain combines TRBV6-5 with TRBJ2-7; TRBD1 matches at 9 bases. J was trimmed by 2 bases and V by 2 bases; bases with no gene match: 7. The V gene's germline CDR1 is MNHEY and CDR2 SVGAGI. This CDR3 is 16 amino acids long. CDR3: CASSYRAGQGTYEQYF. In nucleotides, the CDR3 is TGTGCCAGCAGTTACCGGGCGGGACAGGGCACCTACGAGCAGTACTTC.

CDR3 residues: CASRLDRGRTYEQYF. CDR3 DNA: TGTGCCAGCAGGCTAGACAGGGGAAGAACCTACGAGCAGTACTTC. The V gene is TRBV2, the J gene TRBJ2-7, with 8 bases identical to TRBD1. CDR1 SNHLY and CDR2 FYNNEI come from the germline V gene. J was trimmed by 2 bases and V by 6 bases; bases with no gene match: 9. The length of the CDR3 is 15 residues. Full variable domain (missing parts from reference TRBV2 and TRBJ2-7): EPEVTQTPSHQVTQMGQEVILRCVPISNHLYFYWYRQILGQKVEFLVSFYNNEISEKSEIFDDQFSVERPDGSNFTLKIRSTKLEDSAMYFCASRLDRGRTYEQYFGPGTRLTVT.

The DNA of the CDR3 is TGTGCCAGCAGTGAAGGTTGGAAACCTAACTATGATGAGCAGTTCTTC. This sequence encodes CASSEGWKPNYDEQFF. The V and J genes are TRBV6-1 and TRBJ2-1, with D unclear. Germline CDR1 is MNHNS and CDR2 is SASEGT. With 1 base removed from V and 8 bases from J, the gap between germline ends came to 18 bases. The CDR3 has 16 amino acids.

The CDR3 loop is CASSTTGGGYQPQHF. The CDR3 region has the DNA TGTGCCAGTAGTACCACAGGGGGCGGGTACCAGCCCCAGCATTTT. The gene calls are TRBV19 and TRBJ1-5, with 9 positions matching TRBD1. Germline CDR1 and CDR2: LNHDA and SQIVND (reference sequence). V trimming: 4 bases; J trimming: 7 bases; junction bases outside the gene matches: 8. This CDR3 contains 15 residues. Using reference TRBV19 and TRBJ1-5 for the parts outside the CDR3, the full variable domain is DGGITQSPKYLFRKEGQNVTLSCEQNLNHDAMYWYRQDPGQGLRLIYYSQIVNDFQKGDIAEGYSVSREKKESFPLTVTSAQKNPTAFYLCASSTTGGGYQPQHFGDGTRLSIL.

V gene TRBV11-2 combines with J gene TRBJ2-5; 7 nucleotides agree with TRBD1. Germline loops: CDR1 SGHAT, CDR2 FQNNGV. After removal of 3 bases from V and 2 bases from J, the junction contained 6 bases not matched to a gene. The CDR3 is 15 amino acids. CDR3 nucleotide sequence: TGTGCCAGCAGCTTGTGGACAGGTTTACAAGAGACCCAGTACTTC. It is translated as CASSLWTGLQETQYF.

The rearrangement uses TRBV7-6 and TRBJ2-6; 10 nucleotides align to TRBD2. The CDR3 has 17 residues. The V and J ends lost 4 bases and 0 bases, in that order; junction bases with no gene match: 3. Germline loops: CDR1 SGHVS, CDR2 FNYEAQ. The CDR3, as DNA: TGTGCCAGCAGCTCCTTAGCGGGAGGCTCTGGGGCCAACGTCCTGACTTTC. It specifies CASSSLAGGSGANVLTF.

The gene calls are TRBV6-5 and TRBJ1-1; 8 bases fit TRBD1. Trimming took 6 bases from V and 0 from J; bases not matched to a gene: 3. CDR1 is MNHEY and CDR2 is SVGAGI in the germline V gene. The CDR3 runs to 14 residues. CDR3 sequence reads: CASRTGGLNTEAFF. CDR3 bases: TGTGCCAGCAGAACAGGGGGTCTGAACACTGAAGCTTTCTTT.

The CDR3: CASSRRNRVHYEQYF. The CDR3 DNA follows: TGTGCCAGCAGCCGCCGGAACCGGGTGCACTACGAGCAGTACTTC. The chain employs TRBV6-5 and TRBJ2-7; unclear D gene. The CDR3 contains 15 residues. Germline-derived CDR1 and CDR2 are MNHEY and SVGAGI. V shed 6 bases and J shed 3 bases, with 18 bases lying between them.

This clone was recorded a few times. The rearrangement links TRBV4-3 to TRBJ2-3; 9 nucleotides agree with TRBD2. Looked up from germline, CDR1 is LGHNA and CDR2 is YSLEER. The CDR3 consists of 16 residues. V lost 0 bases and J lost 3; bases outside the gene matches: 4. The CDR3 DNA follows: TGCGCCAGCAGCCAAGATCGACTAGCGGAAACAGATACGCAGTATTTT. It translates to CASSQDRLAETDTQYF.

This chain links TRBV9 with TRBJ1-1; 7 nucleotides match TRBD1. The CDR3 has 15 residues. Germline V gives CDR1 SGDLS, CDR2 YYNGEE. V gave up 7 bases and J gave up 4 bases; unmatched junction bases: 13. Here the CDR3 reads CASRYLQGKATEAFF. In nucleotides, the CDR3 is TGTGCCAGCCGTTATCTACAGGGGAAGGCCACTGAAGCTTTCTTT.

The CDR3 spells CASSRANEQFF. The CDR3 nucleotides read TGTGCCAGCAGCCGGGCCAATGAGCAGTTCTTC. The chain uses TRBV4-2 and TRBJ2-1; no definite D call. The CDR3 consists of 11 residues. CDR1 is LGHNA, CDR2 YNFKEQ, per germline. Between the trimmed V and J ends, which lost 4 bases and 6 bases, there was a span of 4 bases.

The chain uses TRBV6-5 and TRBJ1-1; D is uncertain. The CDR3 is 13 amino acids. Trimming took 6 bases from V and 3 from J, leaving 11 bases between them. The germline CDR1 and CDR2 sequences are MNHEY and SVGAGI. The CDR3 loop is CASSLIEDTEAFF. CDR3 nucleotide sequence: TGTGCCAGCAGCCTAATTGAGGACACTGAAGCTTTCTTT.

The V call is TRBV5-6, the J call TRBJ2-7, with a possible D match to TRBD2 (6 bases). V lost 9 bases to trimming and J lost 0 bases, with 13 bases between them. The CDR3 is 13 amino acids. Looked up from germline, CDR1 is SGHDT and CDR2 is YYEEEE. DNA for the CDR3: TGTGCCACCACCCGGGGAGGCTCCTACGAGCAGTACTTC. As protein: CATTRGGSYEQYF.

The rearrangement uses TRBV10-1 and TRBJ2-5, with D perhaps matching TRBD2 (6 bases). The germline V gene encodes CDR1 WNHNN and CDR2 SYGVQD (reference sequence). The CDR3 runs to 12 residues. Trimming removed 7 bases from V and 5 bases from J, with 11 bases in between. CDR3 nucleotide sequence: TGCGCCAGCAACAACGGGAGTGAGACCCAGTACTTC. Its protein is CASNNGSETQYF.

This clone was observed a few times. The V and J genes are TRBV25-1 and TRBJ1-3, with TRBD1 identical over 7 bases. Germline CDR1 reads MGHDK; CDR2 reads SYGVNS. With V trimmed by 1 base and J by 2 bases, 2 bases remained unmatched. The CDR3 spans 15 residues. The CDR3 DNA sequence: TGTGCCAGCAGTGAATCTAGGGGGCCTGGAAACACCATATATTTT. Translation gives CASSESRGPGNTIYF.

This clone was observed a handful of times. The rearrangement uses TRBV11-2 and TRBJ2-7; 10 bases line up with TRBD1. Germline lookup yields CDR1 SGHAT and CDR2 FQNNGV. The ends lost 2 bases at V and 6 bases at J; junction bases unmatched: 7. The CDR3 covers 15 residues. The CDR3 protein is CASSLKGTGVGEQYF. The CDR3 nucleotides read TGTGCCAGCAGCTTAAAGGGGACAGGGGTTGGCGAGCAGTACTTC. The full variable domain, its missing parts supplied by reference TRBV11-2 and TRBJ2-7, is EAGVAQSPRYKIIEKRQSVAFWCNPISGHATLYWYQQILGQGPKLLIQFQNNGVVDDSQLPKDRFSAERLKGVDSTLKIQPAKLEDSAVYLCASSLKGTGVGEQYFGPGTRLTVT.

This clone was recorded a few times. This sequence joins TRBV2 and TRBJ1-1; D unclear. Germline CDR1 and CDR2: SNHLY and FYNNEI. This CDR3 is 16 amino acids long. Trimming removed 1 base at V and 0 bases at J, with 12 bases between. The CDR3 is CASSEVRGSMNTEAFF. The CDR3 nucleotides are TGTGCCAGCAGTGAAGTACGGGGTTCAATGAACACTGAAGCTTTCTTT.

This clone came up once. The chain is built from TRBV19 and TRBJ1-5; the match to TRBD1 covers 7 bases. From germline, CDR1 is LNHDA and CDR2 SQIVND (reference sequence). The CDR3 has 14 residues. V lost 2 bases to trimming and J lost 3 bases; unmatched junction nucleotides: 1. The DNA of the CDR3 is TGTGCCAGTAGTATAACAGGGGACAATCAGCCCCAGCATTTT. Translated, it gives CASSITGDNQPQHF. Drawing the rest from reference TRBV19 and TRBJ1-5, the complete variable domain is DGGITQSPKYLFRKEGQNVTLSCEQNLNHDAMYWYRQDPGQGLRLIYYSQIVNDFQKGDIAEGYSVSREKKESFPLTVTSAQKNPTAFYLCASSITGDNQPQHFGDGTRLSIL.

The rearrangement joins TRBV19 to TRBJ1-1; possibly TRBD1 for D (6 bases). The germline V and J ends were trimmed by 7 bases and 1 base, with 19 bases remaining between them. From germline, CDR1 is LNHDA and CDR2 SQIVND (reference sequence). This CDR3 is 16 amino acids long. The CDR3 nucleotides are TGTGCCAGTACCCTATCCGGGGGGCGTGGGAACACTGAAGCTTTCTTT. Amino acids: CASTLSGGRGNTEAFF.

This chain joins TRBV13 and TRBJ1-1; D is perhaps TRBD1 (5 bases). The germline V and J ends were trimmed by 2 bases and 1 base, with 8 bases remaining between them. This CDR3 region has 14 residues. The germline V gene encodes CDR1 PRHDT and CDR2 FYEKMQ (reference sequence). Here the CDR3 DNA reads TGTGCCAGCAGCTTACCGGGGGAGAACACTGAAGCTTTCTTT. It yields the protein CASSLPGENTEAFF. Based on the CDR3 plus reference TRBV13 and TRBJ1-1, the full variable domain is AAGVIQSPRHLIKEKRETATLKCYPIPRHDTVYWYQQGPGQDPQFLISFYEKMQSDKGSIPDRFSAQQFSDYHSELNMSSLELGDSALYFCASSLPGENTEAFFGQGTRLTVV.